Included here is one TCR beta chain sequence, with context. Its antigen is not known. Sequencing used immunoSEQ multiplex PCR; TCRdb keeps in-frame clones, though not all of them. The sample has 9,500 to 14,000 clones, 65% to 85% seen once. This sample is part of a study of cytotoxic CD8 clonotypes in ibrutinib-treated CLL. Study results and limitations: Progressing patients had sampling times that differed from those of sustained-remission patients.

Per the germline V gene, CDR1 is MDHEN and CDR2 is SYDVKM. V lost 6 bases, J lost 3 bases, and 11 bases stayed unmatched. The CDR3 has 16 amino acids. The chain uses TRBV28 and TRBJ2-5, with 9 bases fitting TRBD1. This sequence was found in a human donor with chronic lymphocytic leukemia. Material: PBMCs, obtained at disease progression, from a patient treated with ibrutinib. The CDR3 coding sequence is TGTGCCAGCAGACCTGTACAGGGGGCGGCGGAAGAGACCCAGTACTTC. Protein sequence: CASRPVQGAAEETQYF.